The clone carrying this TCR beta chain was counted only a few times. Its antigen is undetermined. The data originate from a study of T cells after yellow fever vaccination. Study-wide findings and caveats: Clones from primary vaccination mostly reappeared after the booster (less than 98% CD4, around 90% CD8). Peak timing came faster in the weaker secondary response, day 5 versus 15. FACS-sorted repertoires might harbor abundant contaminating clonotypes from the bulk population.

TCR cDNA, made by 5'RACE template switching, carried an added universal primer site and UMIs. MiXCR, applied by TCRdb to the 5' RACE reads, yields one record per CDR3 protein. The sample lists 250,000 to 300,000 distinct CDR3 sequences, around 4.9% occurring once. This receptor was obtained from a young man who received the YFV17D yellow fever vaccine. Sample: CD4+ T cells sorted from PBMCs, taken on the day of the yellow fever booster vaccination.

The CDR3 nucleotides are TGTGCCAGCAGTGCGGGACAGGGAGATGAGCAGTTCTTC. As protein: CASSAGQGDEQFF. The V and J genes are TRBV12-3 or TRBV12-4 and TRBJ2-1; 9 bases align to TRBD1. With 5 bases clipped from V and 8 bases from J, the junction kept 4 bases outside the gene matches. The CDR3 extends over 13 amino acids.